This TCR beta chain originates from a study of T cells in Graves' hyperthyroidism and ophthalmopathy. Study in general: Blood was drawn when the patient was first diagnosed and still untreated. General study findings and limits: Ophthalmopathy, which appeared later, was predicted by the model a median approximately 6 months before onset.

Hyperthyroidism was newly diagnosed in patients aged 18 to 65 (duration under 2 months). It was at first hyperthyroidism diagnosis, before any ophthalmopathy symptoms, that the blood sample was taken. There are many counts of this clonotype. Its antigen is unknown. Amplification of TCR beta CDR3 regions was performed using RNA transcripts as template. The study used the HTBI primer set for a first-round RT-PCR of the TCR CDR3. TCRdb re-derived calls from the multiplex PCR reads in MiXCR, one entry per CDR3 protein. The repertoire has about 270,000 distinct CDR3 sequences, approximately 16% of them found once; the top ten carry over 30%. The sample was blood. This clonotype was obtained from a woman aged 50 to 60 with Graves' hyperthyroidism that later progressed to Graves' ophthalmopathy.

Written as DNA, the CDR3 is TGCGCCAGCAGCGGCGACAGCTCGGAACCCTATGGCTACACCTTC. Protein: CASSGDSSEPYGYTF. This chain uses TRBV5-1 with TRBJ1-2, with D maybe TRBD1 (5 bases). The germline V and J ends were trimmed by 4 bases and 4 bases, with 17 bases remaining between them. Germline V gives CDR1 SGHRS, CDR2 YFSETQ. The CDR3 is 15 amino acids.